The rows below give T cell receptor beta chains drawn from one sample of a study of blood T cell repertoires in COVID-19. Some clones are missing from TCRdb's copy, which holds only in-frame ones; the method was immunoSEQ multiplex PCR. The sample holds fewer than 120,000 clones, around 89% seen once. The sample taken for sequencing was peripheral blood. Receptors originate from a woman aged 45-60 years with acute or convalescent COVID-19. The CDR3 runs from the conserved cysteine through the conserved F or W. Only part of the rows carry a size: once, few, many, or a class if the clone is expanded.

CDR3 protein	V gene	J gene	clone size
CASSLIGGPRSSYEQYF	TRBV11-2	TRBJ2-7	.
CASSDGGSSYNEQFF	TRBV10-1	TRBJ2-1	.
CASRVAVSGNTIYF	TRBV6-6	TRBJ1-3	.
CASSRSGTSGNEQFF	TRBV18	TRBJ2-1	.
CASSPPDRVDFPPQHF	TRBV18	TRBJ1-5	.
CASSPGAGGTGELFF	TRBV5-1	TRBJ2-2	once
CASSAGQNNSPLHF	TRBV19	TRBJ1-6	.
CATSTLTGYSYEQYF	TRBV15	TRBJ2-7	once
CASRAGTSGIRQYF	TRBV6-6	TRBJ2-7	once
CATKIEASNTEAFF	TRBV6-5	TRBJ1-1	.
CASSLRQESYGYTF	TRBV7-8	TRBJ1-2	once
CASSPDRVQPQHF	TRBV12-3/TRBV12-4	TRBJ1-5	few
CAAGGTEAFF	TRBV28	TRBJ1-1	.
CATSSRLAGDHAKETQYF	TRBV15	TRBJ2-5	once